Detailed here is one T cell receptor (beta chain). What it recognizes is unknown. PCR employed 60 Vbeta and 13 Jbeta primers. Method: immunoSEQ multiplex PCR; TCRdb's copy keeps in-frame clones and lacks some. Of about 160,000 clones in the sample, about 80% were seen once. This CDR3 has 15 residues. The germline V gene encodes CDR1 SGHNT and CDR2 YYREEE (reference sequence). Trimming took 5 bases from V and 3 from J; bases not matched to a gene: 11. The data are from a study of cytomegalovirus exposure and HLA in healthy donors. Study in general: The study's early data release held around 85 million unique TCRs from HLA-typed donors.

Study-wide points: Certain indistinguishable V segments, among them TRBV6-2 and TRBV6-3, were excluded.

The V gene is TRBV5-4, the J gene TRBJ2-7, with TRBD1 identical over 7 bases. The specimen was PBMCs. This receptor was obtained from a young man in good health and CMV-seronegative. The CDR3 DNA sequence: TGTGCCAGCAGTTTAGGACAGGAAGGACGCTACGAGCAGTACTTC. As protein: CASSLGQEGRYEQYF.